This TCR beta chain was sequenced during a study of response to subunit inactivated influenza vaccine. From the RT-PCR reads, TCRdb called clonotypes with MiXCR, one entry per CDR3 protein. The repertoire has about 500,000 distinct CDR3 sequences, 16% of them found once; the top ten carry 3%. Trimming took 3 bases from V and 8 from J, leaving 17 bases between them. CDR3 length equals 14 residues. Per the germline V gene, CDR1 is SGHRS and CDR2 is YFSETQ. This clonotype has ten or more counts. The material sequenced was CD4+ T cells sorted from PBMCs, taken less than 30 months after vaccination. V usage is TRBV5-1 and J usage is TRBJ1-2, with D possibly matching TRBD1 (5 bases). This clonotype was obtained from a man aged 50 to 69 who received an inactivated influenza vaccine. The CDR3 DNA reads as TGCGCCAGCAGCTACAGGAGCGCCGGCGCGGGCTACACCTTC. This encodes CASSYRSAGAGYTF.